Following are 9 T cell receptor beta chains from one sample sequenced in a study of glioma-infiltrating T cells after dendritic cell vaccination. Time point described: after dendritic cell vaccination, including at tumor progression/relapse. Method: immunoSEQ multiplex PCR; TCRdb's copy keeps in-frame clones and lacks some. The sample consists of more than 95,000 clones, approximately 80% of them appearing once. Source: blood, taken after dendritic cell vaccination. These receptors all stem from a human donor with glioblastoma.

The CDR3 sequence is CSVAFGASDAEQYF. The CDR3 DNA reads as TGCAGCGTCGCTTTTGGGGCTAGCGACGCCGAGCAGTACTTC. The rearrangement uses TRBV29-1 and TRBJ2-7; D is perhaps TRBD2 (6 bases). V lost 6 bases, J lost 6 bases, and 21 bases lay in between. CDR1 is SQVTM, CDR2 ANQGSEA, per germline. CDR3 length: 14 residues.

The rearrangement uses TRBV5-1 and TRBJ1-5; no definite D call. V lost 1 base, J lost 5 bases, and 10 bases lay in between. CDR1 is SGHRS, CDR2 YFSETQ, per germline. The CDR3 runs to 14 residues. CDR3 sequence (DNA): TGCGCCAGCAGCTTGACCGGTCCGGATCAGCCCCAGCATTTT. Translation gives CASSLTGPDQPQHF.

The chain has TRBV5-1 and TRBJ2-7; 11 bases line up with TRBD2. Trimming removed 1 base from V and 5 bases from J; junction bases left unmatched: 11. This CDR3 comprises 17 residues. Germline loops: CDR1 SGHRS, CDR2 YFSETQ. This chain's CDR3 is CASSLRSSGRAVHEQYF. The CDR3 DNA reads TGCGCCAGCAGCTTGAGGAGTAGCGGGAGGGCCGTCCACGAGCAGTACTTC.

The chain couples TRBV2 to TRBJ2-5; 10 bases line up with TRBD2. Per the germline V gene, CDR1 is SNHLY and CDR2 is FYNNEI. The V segment lost 6 bases and the J segment 5 bases; nucleotides outside the gene matches: 9. The CDR3 spans 15 residues. As DNA, the CDR3 is TGTGCCAGCAGCGTCAAGCGGGGGGGCGGGGAGACCCAGTACTTC. As protein: CASSVKRGGGETQYF. Together with reference TRBV2 and TRBJ2-5, the CDR3 gives the full variable domain: EPEVTQTPSHQVTQMGQEVILRCVPISNHLYFYWYRQILGQKVEFLVSFYNNEISEKSEIFDDQFSVERPDGSNFTLKIRSTKLEDSAMYFCASSVKRGGGETQYFGPGTRLLVL.

The chain carries TRBV6-5 and TRBJ1-1; D is possibly TRBD1 (6 bases). The V gene lost 6 bases and the J gene lost 5 bases, with 13 bases spanning the gap. The V gene's germline CDR1 is MNHEY and CDR2 SVGAGI. The CDR3 has 13 amino acids. The CDR3 protein is CASSRQVITEAFF. The CDR3 DNA follows: TGTGCCAGCAGCCGACAGGTTATAACTGAAGCTTTCTTT.

The rearrangement joins TRBV6-5 to TRBJ1-6, with D unclear. Germline V lookup: CDR1 MNHEY, CDR2 SVGAGI. This CDR3 has 14 amino acids. V lost 0 bases, J lost 5 bases, and 5 bases lay in between. The CDR3 here is CASSYSRDNSPLHF. In nucleotides, the CDR3 is TGTGCCAGCAGTTACTCGAGGGATAATTCACCCCTCCACTTT.

The chain carries TRBV6-5 and TRBJ1-2; 8 bases map to TRBD1. From germline, CDR1 is MNHEY and CDR2 SVGAGI. CDR3 length: 14 residues. The V gene end was trimmed by 5 bases and the J gene end by 6 bases; junction bases not matched to a gene: 8. CDR3 loop: CASSTRTGLHGYTF. The DNA of the CDR3 is TGTGCCAGCAGTACCCGGACAGGGTTGCATGGCTACACCTTC.

The CDR3 DNA reads TGTGCCAGCAGTCTACTCCGGGACACCTCTGAGCAGTTCTTC. Translating gives CASSLLRDTSEQFF. The chain joins TRBV7-9 to TRBJ2-1; the D gene is possibly TRBD1 (6 bases). Germline V gives CDR1 SEHNR, CDR2 FQNEAQ (reference sequence). Trimming cost V 6 bases and J 9 bases, with 18 bases left between them. The CDR3 spans 14 residues.

Only one count was recorded for this clone. This chain uses TRBV6-1 with TRBJ1-6; D remains ambiguous. Trimming left V 8 bases short and J 7 bases short, with 18 bases between. Germline values: CDR1 MNHNS, CDR2 SASEGT. The CDR3 length is 15 residues. DNA for the CDR3: TGTGCCAGCTCCCTAGCGGGAGTTGAAAATTCACCCCTCCACTTT. Translating gives CASSLAGVENSPLHF.